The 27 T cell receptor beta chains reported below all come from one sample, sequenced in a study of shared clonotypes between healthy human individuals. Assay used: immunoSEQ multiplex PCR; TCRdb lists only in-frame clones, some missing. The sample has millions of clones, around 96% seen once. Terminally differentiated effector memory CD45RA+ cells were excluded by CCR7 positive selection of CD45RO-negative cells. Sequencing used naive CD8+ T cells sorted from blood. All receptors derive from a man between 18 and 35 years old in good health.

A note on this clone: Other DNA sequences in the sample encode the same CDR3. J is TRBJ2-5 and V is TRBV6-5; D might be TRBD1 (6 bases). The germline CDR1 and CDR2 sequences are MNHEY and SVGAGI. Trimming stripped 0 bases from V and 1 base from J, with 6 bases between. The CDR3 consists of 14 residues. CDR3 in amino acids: CASSYSGAQETQYF. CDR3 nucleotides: TGTGCCAGCAGTTACTCGGGGGCCCAAGAGACCCAGTACTTC.

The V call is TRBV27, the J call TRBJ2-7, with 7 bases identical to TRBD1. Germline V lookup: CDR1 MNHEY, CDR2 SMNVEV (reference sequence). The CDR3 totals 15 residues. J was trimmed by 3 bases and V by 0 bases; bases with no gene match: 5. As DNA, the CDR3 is TGTGCCAGCAGTTTATCGGAGACAGGGAACTACGAGCAGTACTTC. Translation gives CASSLSETGNYEQYF.

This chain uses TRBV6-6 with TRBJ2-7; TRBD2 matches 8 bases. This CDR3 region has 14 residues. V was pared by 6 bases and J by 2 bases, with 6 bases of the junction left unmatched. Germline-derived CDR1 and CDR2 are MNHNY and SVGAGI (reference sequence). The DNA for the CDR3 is TGTGCCAGCAGATGGACTAGCAGCACCTACGAGCAGTACTTC. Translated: CASRWTSSTYEQYF.

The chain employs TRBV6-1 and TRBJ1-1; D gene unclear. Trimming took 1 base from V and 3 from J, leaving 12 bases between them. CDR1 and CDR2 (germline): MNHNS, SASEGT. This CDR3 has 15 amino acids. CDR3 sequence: CASSEGWGLYTEAFF. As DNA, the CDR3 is TGTGCCAGCAGTGAAGGGTGGGGTTTGTACACTGAAGCTTTCTTT.

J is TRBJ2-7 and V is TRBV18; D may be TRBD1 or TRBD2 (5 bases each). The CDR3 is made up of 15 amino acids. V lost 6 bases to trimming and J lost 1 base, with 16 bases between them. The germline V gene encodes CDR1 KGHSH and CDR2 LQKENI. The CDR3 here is CASSSGRDGSYEQYF. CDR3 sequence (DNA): TGTGCCAGCTCGTCCGGTCGGGACGGGTCCTACGAGCAGTACTTC.

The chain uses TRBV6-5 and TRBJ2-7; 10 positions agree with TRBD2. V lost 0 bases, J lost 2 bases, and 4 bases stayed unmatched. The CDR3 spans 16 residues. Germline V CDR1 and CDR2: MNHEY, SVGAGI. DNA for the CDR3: TGTGCCAGCAGTTACTCGTTCCTAGCGGGGGCCTACGAGCAGTACTTC. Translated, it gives CASSYSFLAGAYEQYF.

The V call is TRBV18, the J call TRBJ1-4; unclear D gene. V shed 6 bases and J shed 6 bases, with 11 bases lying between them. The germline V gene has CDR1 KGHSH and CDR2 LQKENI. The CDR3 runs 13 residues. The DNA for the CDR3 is TGTGCCAGCTCTCCTATGGATGATGAAAAACTGTTTTTT. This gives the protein CASSPMDDEKLFF.

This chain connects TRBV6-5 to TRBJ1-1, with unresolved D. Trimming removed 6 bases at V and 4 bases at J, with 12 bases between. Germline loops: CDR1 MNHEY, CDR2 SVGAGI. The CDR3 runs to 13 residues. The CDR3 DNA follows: TGTGCCAGCAGCGGGTTAGCGGGCACTGAAGCTTTCTTT. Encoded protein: CASSGLAGTEAFF.

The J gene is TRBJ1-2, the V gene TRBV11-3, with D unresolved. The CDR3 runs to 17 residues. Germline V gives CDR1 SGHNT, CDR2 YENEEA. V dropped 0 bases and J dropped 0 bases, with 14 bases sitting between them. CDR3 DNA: TGTGCCAGCAGCTTAGAAATGACTTTGAGGCCTAACTATGGCTACACCTTC. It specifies CASSLEMTLRPNYGYTF.

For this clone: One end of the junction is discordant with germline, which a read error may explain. CDR3 residues: CASSFTLTERHTQYF. CDR3 bases: TGTGCTAGCAGCTTCACTCTGACTGAACGGCATACGCAGTATTTT. The genes are TRBV7-7 and TRBJ2-3, with D unclear. The CDR3 totals 15 residues. The germline V gene encodes CDR1 SSHAT and CDR2 FNYEAQ (reference sequence).

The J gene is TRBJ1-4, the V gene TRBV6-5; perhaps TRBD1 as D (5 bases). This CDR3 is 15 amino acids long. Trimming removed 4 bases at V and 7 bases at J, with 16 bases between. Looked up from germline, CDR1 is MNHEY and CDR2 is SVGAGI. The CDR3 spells CASSSSELGTEKLFF. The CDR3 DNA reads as TGTGCCAGCAGTTCCTCGGAGTTAGGGACTGAAAAACTGTTTTTT.

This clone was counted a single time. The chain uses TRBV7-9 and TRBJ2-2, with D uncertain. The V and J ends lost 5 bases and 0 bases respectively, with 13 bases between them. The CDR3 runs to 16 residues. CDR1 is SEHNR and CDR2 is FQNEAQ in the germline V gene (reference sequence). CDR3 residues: CASSPTGTPNTGELFF. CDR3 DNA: TGTGCCAGCAGCCCGACCGGAACCCCGAACACCGGGGAGCTGTTTTTT.

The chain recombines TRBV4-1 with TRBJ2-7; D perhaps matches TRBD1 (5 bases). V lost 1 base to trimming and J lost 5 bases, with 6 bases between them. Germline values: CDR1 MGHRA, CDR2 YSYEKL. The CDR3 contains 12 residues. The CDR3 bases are TGCGCCAGCAGCCAAGCAGGGAACGAGCAGTACTTC. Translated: CASSQAGNEQYF.

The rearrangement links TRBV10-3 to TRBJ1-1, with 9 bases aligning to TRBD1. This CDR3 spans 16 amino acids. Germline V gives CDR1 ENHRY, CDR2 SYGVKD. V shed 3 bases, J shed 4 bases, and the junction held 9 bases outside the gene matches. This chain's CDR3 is CAISDVPGQGTTEAFF. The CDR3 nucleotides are TGTGCCATCAGTGATGTCCCGGGACAGGGTACCACTGAAGCTTTCTTT.

CDR3 loop: CATIHLGEGSTEAFF. The CDR3 region has the DNA TGTGCCACCATTCACCTGGGGGAGGGGTCCACTGAAGCTTTCTTT. The chain is built from TRBV28 and TRBJ1-1; D might be TRBD1 (5 bases). The V end lost 10 bases, the J end lost 4 bases, and 22 bases lay between the germline ends. The germline CDR1 and CDR2 sequences are MDHEN and SYDVKM. The CDR3 has 15 amino acids.

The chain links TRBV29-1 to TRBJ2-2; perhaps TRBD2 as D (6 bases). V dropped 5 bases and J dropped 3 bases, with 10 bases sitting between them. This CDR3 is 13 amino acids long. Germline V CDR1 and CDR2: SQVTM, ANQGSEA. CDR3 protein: CSVPREDTGELFF. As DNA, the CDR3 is TGCAGCGTTCCCAGGGAGGACACCGGGGAGCTGTTTTTT.

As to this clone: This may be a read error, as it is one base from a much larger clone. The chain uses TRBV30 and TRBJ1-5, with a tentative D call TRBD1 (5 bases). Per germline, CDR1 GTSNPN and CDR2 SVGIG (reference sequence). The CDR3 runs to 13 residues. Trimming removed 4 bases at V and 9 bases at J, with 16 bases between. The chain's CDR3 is CAWTTGAGRPQHF. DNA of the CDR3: TGTGCCTGGACCACGGGCGCAGGGCGGCCCCAGCATTTT.

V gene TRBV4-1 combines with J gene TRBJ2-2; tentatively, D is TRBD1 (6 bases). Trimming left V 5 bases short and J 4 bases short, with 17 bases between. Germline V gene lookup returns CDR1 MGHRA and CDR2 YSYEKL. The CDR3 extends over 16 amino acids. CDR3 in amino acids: CASSRGYAGPTGELFF. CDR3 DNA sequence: TGCGCCAGCAGCAGGGGGTATGCAGGGCCCACCGGGGAGCTGTTTTTT.

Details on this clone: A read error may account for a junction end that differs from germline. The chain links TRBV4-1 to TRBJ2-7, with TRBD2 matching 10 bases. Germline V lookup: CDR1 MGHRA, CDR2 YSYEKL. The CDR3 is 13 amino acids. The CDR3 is CASSQETSGERYF. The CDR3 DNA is TGCGCCAGCAGCCAAGAAACTAGCGGGGAGCGGTACTTC.

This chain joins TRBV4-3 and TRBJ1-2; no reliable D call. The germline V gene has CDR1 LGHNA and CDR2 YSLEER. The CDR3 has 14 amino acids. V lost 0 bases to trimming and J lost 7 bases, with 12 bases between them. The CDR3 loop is CASSQEDAAAGYTF. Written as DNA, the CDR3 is TGCGCCAGCAGCCAAGAGGACGCAGCCGCTGGCTACACCTTC.

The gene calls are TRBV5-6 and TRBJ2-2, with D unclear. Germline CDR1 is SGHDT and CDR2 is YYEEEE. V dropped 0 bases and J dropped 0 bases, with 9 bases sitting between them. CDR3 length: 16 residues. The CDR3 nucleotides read TGTGCCAGCAGCTTGGGTGGACCGTCGAACACCGGGGAGCTGTTTTTT. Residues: CASSLGGPSNTGELFF.

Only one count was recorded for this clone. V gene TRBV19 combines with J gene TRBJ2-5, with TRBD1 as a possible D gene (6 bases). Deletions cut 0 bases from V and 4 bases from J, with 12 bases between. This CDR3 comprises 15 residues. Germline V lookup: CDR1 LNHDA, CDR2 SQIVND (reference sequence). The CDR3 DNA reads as TGTGCCAGTAGTATAGAAGGACAGATTAGAGAGACCCAGTACTTC. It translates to CASSIEGQIRETQYF.

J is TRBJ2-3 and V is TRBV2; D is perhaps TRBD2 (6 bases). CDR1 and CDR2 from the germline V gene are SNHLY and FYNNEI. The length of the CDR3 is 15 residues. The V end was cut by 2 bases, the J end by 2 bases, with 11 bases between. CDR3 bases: TGTGCCAGCAGTGAATTAGCGGCGGCCACAGATACGCAGTATTTT. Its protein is CASSELAAATDTQYF.

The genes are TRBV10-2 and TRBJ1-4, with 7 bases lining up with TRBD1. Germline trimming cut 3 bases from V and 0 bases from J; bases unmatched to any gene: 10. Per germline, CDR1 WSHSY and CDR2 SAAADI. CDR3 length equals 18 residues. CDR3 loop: CASSEDRETPSTNEKLFF. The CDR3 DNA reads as TGCGCCAGCAGTGAAGACAGGGAAACGCCATCAACTAATGAAAAACTGTTTTTT.

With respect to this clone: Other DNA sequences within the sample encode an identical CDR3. This CDR3 reads CASSLAAGELFF. CDR3 DNA sequence: TGTGCCAGCAGCCTGGCCGCCGGGGAGCTGTTTTTT. The rearrangement uses TRBV7-9 and TRBJ2-2; D ambiguous. The CDR3 is 12 residues long. Trimming removed 5 bases from V and 6 bases from J, with 7 bases in between. Germline V gives CDR1 SEHNR, CDR2 FQNEAQ (reference sequence).

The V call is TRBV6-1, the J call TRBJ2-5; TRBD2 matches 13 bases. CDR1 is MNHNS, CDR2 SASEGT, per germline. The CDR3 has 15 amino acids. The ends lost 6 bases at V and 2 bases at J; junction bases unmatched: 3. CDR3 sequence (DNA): TGTGCCAGCAGGGGGACTAGCGGGGATCAAGAGACCCAGTACTTC. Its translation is CASRGTSGDQETQYF.

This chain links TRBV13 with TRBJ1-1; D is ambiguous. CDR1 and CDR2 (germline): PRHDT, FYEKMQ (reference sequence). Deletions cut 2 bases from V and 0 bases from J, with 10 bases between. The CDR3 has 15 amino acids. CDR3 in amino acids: CASSLTPELNTEAFF. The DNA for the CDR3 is TGTGCCAGCAGCTTAACCCCCGAACTGAACACTGAAGCTTTCTTT. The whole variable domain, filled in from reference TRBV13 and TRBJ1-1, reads AAGVIQSPRHLIKEKRETATLKCYPIPRHDTVYWYQQGPGQDPQFLISFYEKMQSDKGSIPDRFSAQQFSDYHSELNMSSLELGDSALYFCASSLTPELNTEAFFGQGTRLTVV.